These T cell receptor beta chains were read from a single sample in a study of shared T cell receptors in the human thymus. Generated by immunoSEQ multiplex PCR, the TCRdb table keeps only in-frame clones and is missing some. This table holds hundreds of thousands of clones, 87% found once. Separately, the same data were catalogued under a study of human thymus T cells.

Sequencing was done on a sample of thymocytes. All receptors derive from a boy in the first two years of life with a congenital heart defect. The CDR3 runs from the conserved cysteine through the conserved F or W. A D gene is named only where the DNA matches it firmly. A clone size is listed for some rows: how often the clone was seen (once, few, many), or a class if it is expanded.

J gene	D gene	V gene	clone size	CDR3 protein	CDR3 DNA
TRBJ1-6	-	TRBV4-1	-	CASSPVGTTSSYNSPLHF	TGCGCCAGCAGCCCGGTGGGCACGACGAGCTCCTATAATTCACCCCTCCACTTT
TRBJ1-1	-	TRBV2	-	CASREQIQKSGTEAFF	TGTGCCAGCAGGGAACAGATTCAGAAATCGGGCACTGAAGCTTTCTTT
TRBJ2-5	-	TRBV9	-	CASSKEQGVIETQYF	TGTGCCAGCAGCAAAGAACAGGGAGTCATAGAGACCCAGTACTTC
TRBJ2-1	-	TRBV19	-	CVSPKGAPTSYEQFF	TGTGTCAGCCCTAAGGGGGCCCCGACTAGTTATGAGCAGTTCTTC
TRBJ1-2	-	TRBV30	-	CAWSVPQRGLYGYTF	TGTGCCTGGAGTGTACCTCAGCGAGGGCTCTATGGCTACACCTTC
TRBJ2-3	-	TRBV29-1	once	CSVRSGICTDTQYF	TGCAGCGTGAGATCAGGGATTTGCACAGATACGCAGTATTTT
TRBJ2-2	TRBD2	TRBV5-6	-	CASSLRLAGGLSGELFF	TGTGCCAGCAGCTTACGACTAGCGGGGGGCCTTAGCGGGGAGCTGTTTTTT
TRBJ1-6	TRBD1	TRBV7-3	-	CASSSGTGHNSPLHF	TGTGCCAGCAGCTCAGGGACAGGACATAATTCACCCCTCCACTTT
TRBJ2-7	-	TRBV15	once	CATSRAGLPLVEQYF	TGTGCCACCAGCAGAGCGGGACTCCCTTTGGTCGAGCAGTACTTC
TRBJ1-1	-	TRBV27	-	CASSFTGYTEAFF	TGTGCCAGCAGTTTTACAGGGTACACTGAAGCTTTCTTT
TRBJ1-2	-	TRBV15	once	CATGGLANYGYTF	TGTGCCACCGGGGGCTTAGCTAACTATGGCTACACCTTC
TRBJ2-3	TRBD2	TRBV2	-	CASSEKRGGTDTQYF	TGTGCCAGCAGTGAGAAGCGGGGGGGCACAGATACGCAGTATTTT
TRBJ1-6	-	TRBV7-8	-	CASSLEPYRSYNSPLHF	TGTGCCAGCAGCTTAGAGCCTTACCGCTCCTATAATTCCCCCCTCCACTTT
TRBJ2-1	-	TRBV29-1	once	CSAPISSGEQFF	TGCAGCGCACCCATTAGTAGTGGTGAGCAGTTCTTC
TRBJ2-3	-	TRBV15	-	CATSRAARAPSTDTQYF	TGTGCCACCAGCAGAGCGGCGAGGGCTCCTAGCACAGATACGCAGTATTTT
TRBJ2-1	-	TRBV10-3	-	CAISESFGRVDNEQFF	TGTGCCATCAGTGAGTCGTTCGGGAGAGTTGACAATGAGCAGTTCTTC
TRBJ2-5	TRBD2	TRBV7-6	-	CASSLVPSAGGGRETQYF	TGTGCCAGCAGCTTAGTCCCTAGCGCGGGGGGTGGTAGAGAGACCCAGTACTTC
TRBJ2-5	-	TRBV10-3	-	CAISPILAPQETQYF	TGTGCCATCAGCCCGATCCTAGCGCCCCAAGAGACCCAGTACTTC
TRBJ1-1	-	TRBV29-1	-	CSAVPMNTEAFF	TGCAGCGCCGTCCCTATGAACACTGAAGCTTTCTTT
TRBJ1-2	-	TRBV7-8	-	CASSSPKHPGGYTF	TGTGCCAGCAGCTCCCCGAAGCACCCGGGGGGCTACACCTTC
TRBJ2-5	-	TRBV14	-	CASSQGLQETQYF	TGTGCCAGCAGCCAAGGACTTCAAGAGACCCAGTACTTC
TRBJ1-4	-	TRBV27	-	CASSFSNSNEKLFF	TGTGCCAGCAGTTTCTCAAACTCTAATGAAAAACTGTTTTTT
TRBJ1-5	-	TRBV30	-	CAWSVFGHTEYQPQHF	TGTGCCTGGAGTGTTTTTGGGCACACGGAATATCAGCCCCAGCATTTT
TRBJ1-2	-	TRBV4-1	-	CASSQDEFRDPRYGYTF	TGCGCCAGCAGCCAAGACGAATTCAGGGATCCGCGGTATGGCTACACCTTC
TRBJ1-6	-	TRBV10-3	-	CAISEITVTGSNSPLHF	TGTGCCATCAGTGAAATCACGGTTACAGGGAGCAATTCACCCCTCCACTTT
TRBJ2-7	TRBD2	TRBV5-6	-	CASSPTSGGYEQYF	TGTGCCAGCAGCCCGACTAGCGGGGGGTACGAGCAGTACTTC
TRBJ1-5	-	TRBV15	-	CATRQVEGGNQPQHF	TGTGCCACCAGACAAGTAGAGGGGGGGAATCAGCCCCAGCATTTT
TRBJ2-3	TRBD2	TRBV5-1	once	CASSLRAGGPEDTQYF	TGCGCCAGCAGCTTACGGGCGGGAGGGCCGGAAGATACGCAGTATTTT
TRBJ1-1	-	TRBV6-5	-	CASSYMFRRGDTEAFF	TGTGCCAGCAGTTACATGTTTCGTCGGGGGGACACTGAAGCTTTCTTT
TRBJ2-3	TRBD2	TRBV25-1	-	CASSEWAGVTDTQYF	TGTGCCAGCAGTGAATGGGCGGGAGTAACAGATACGCAGTATTTT
TRBJ1-5	TRBD1	TRBV19	-	CASSRPPDRGHQPQHF	TGTGCCAGTAGTCGGCCCCCCGACAGGGGGCATCAGCCCCAGCATTTT
TRBJ1-6	-	TRBV6-1	-	CASSVAVNNSPLHF	TGTGCCAGCAGCGTGGCAGTCAATAATTCACCCCTCCACTTT
TRBJ2-7	-	TRBV28	-	CASSPGRGQGEQYF	TGTGCCAGCAGTCCCGGCAGGGGTCAGGGCGAGCAGTACTTC
TRBJ2-1	-	TRBV29-1	-	CSVQGGSYNEQFF	TGCAGCGTTCAGGGTGGCTCCTACAATGAGCAGTTCTTC
TRBJ2-5	TRBD1	TRBV5-4	-	CASSRTGEYQETQYF	TGTGCCAGCAGCCGGACAGGGGAGTACCAAGAGACCCAGTACTTC
TRBJ2-5	TRBD1	TRBV28	-	CASSPRQGTVETQYF	TGTGCCAGCAGTCCCCGACAGGGGACGGTGGAGACCCAGTACTTC
TRBJ2-1	-	TRBV9	-	CASSVDFVYNEQFF	TGTGCCAGCAGCGTAGACTTCGTTTACAATGAGCAGTTCTTC
TRBJ2-3	TRBD2	TRBV11-2	few	CASSQETREDTDTQYF	TGTGCCAGCAGCCAAGAGACCCGGGAGGACACAGATACGCAGTATTTT
TRBJ2-7	TRBD1	TRBV2	-	CASRGQGHEQYF	TGTGCCAGCAGAGGACAGGGCCACGAGCAGTACTTC
TRBJ1-2	TRBD1	TRBV30	-	CAWAGTVYGYTF	TGTGCCTGGGCCGGGACAGTCTATGGCTACACCTTC
TRBJ2-1	-	TRBV7-6	-	CASSKEVAHEQFF	TGTGCCAGCAGCAAAGAGGTAGCCCATGAGCAGTTCTTC
TRBJ2-3	TRBD2	TRBV5-1	-	CASSLVAGHTDTQYF	TGCGCCAGCAGCTTGGTAGCGGGACACACAGATACGCAGTATTTT
TRBJ1-6	-	TRBV5-8	-	CASSLVLQEVSSPLHF	TGTGCCAGCAGCTTGGTCCTTCAGGAGGTCAGTTCACCCCTCCACTTT
TRBJ2-5	-	TRBV5-1	-	CASSLGADPQETQYF	TGCGCCAGCAGCTTGGGGGCAGACCCTCAAGAGACCCAGTACTTC
TRBJ1-1	-	TRBV5-4	-	CASSSHIPGGSVTEAFF	TGTGCCAGCAGCTCCCACATCCCCGGGGGTAGTGTAACTGAAGCTTTCTTT
TRBJ1-5	-	TRBV4-2	-	CASSQENSGAWSQPQHF	TGTGCCAGCAGCCAAGAAAATTCAGGGGCATGGTCTCAGCCCCAGCATTTT
TRBJ2-1	-	TRBV7-9	-	CASSVILQVSAYNEQFF	TGTGCCAGCAGCGTCATTCTACAGGTATCGGCCTACAATGAGCAGTTCTTC
TRBJ2-7	TRBD1	TRBV7-4	once	CASSLPGQGPPEQYF	TGTGCCAGCAGCCTCCCGGGACAGGGCCCGCCGGAGCAGTACTTC
TRBJ2-5	TRBD2	TRBV10-3	-	CAISTIAGEQQETQYF	TGTGCCATCAGTACCATAGCGGGGGAGCAACAAGAGACCCAGTACTTC
TRBJ1-1	-	TRBV14	-	CASSLWATGEPSEAFF	TGTGCCAGCAGCTTGTGGGCTACGGGGGAACCGTCTGAAGCTTTCTTT
TRBJ1-1	-	TRBV15	-	CATSIGGEVDTEAFF	TGTGCCACGAGCATCGGGGGGGAGGTCGACACTGAAGCTTTCTTT
TRBJ1-5	-	TRBV6-5	-	CASSYNRPPAQPQHF	TGTGCCAGCAGTTATAACAGGCCGCCGGCTCAGCCCCAGCATTTT
TRBJ2-1	-	TRBV13	once	CASSLSEGDEQFF	TGTGCCAGCAGCTTATCTGAGGGAGATGAGCAGTTCTTC
TRBJ2-1	TRBD1	TRBV27	-	CASKPVPGTEEAYNEQFF	TGTGCCAGCAAACCCGTTCCCGGGACAGAGGAAGCCTACAATGAGCAGTTCTTC
TRBJ2-3	TRBD2	TRBV7-6	-	CASSSIVGGNTSTDTQYF	TGTGCCAGCAGCTCCATAGTCGGGGGGAATACTAGCACAGATACGCAGTATTTT
TRBJ1-3	TRBD1	TRBV28	once	CASSTGGRSGNTIYF	TGTGCCAGCAGCACAGGGGGAAGGTCTGGAAACACCATATATTTT
TRBJ2-5	TRBD2	TRBV5-6	-	CASTTSGGAEEETQYF	TGTGCCAGTACGACTAGCGGGGGGGCAGAGGAAGAGACCCAGTACTTC
TRBJ1-5	-	TRBV28	-	CASKEVRGNQPQHF	TGTGCCAGCAAGGAGGTAAGAGGCAATCAGCCCCAGCATTTT
TRBJ1-2	-	TRBV6-4	few	CASEGENYGYTF	TGTGCCAGCGAAGGGGAAAACTATGGCTACACCTTC
TRBJ2-7	-	TRBV4-1	once	CASSQGGLAATYEQYF	TGCGCCAGCAGCCAAGGAGGGCTGGCGGCTACCTACGAGCAGTACTTC